Below, 21 T cell receptor beta chains from the same sample are listed, as sequenced in a study of T cells in Graves' hyperthyroidism and ophthalmopathy. Researchers took RNA transcripts and amplified the TCR beta CDR3 regions from them. The HTBI primer set served for first-round RT-PCR of the TCR CDR3. One entry per CDR3 protein, called by TCRdb with MiXCR from the multiplex PCR reads. The sample consists of under 350,000 distinct CDR3 sequences, less than 15% of them appearing once. Material for sequencing was blood. The source is a woman in her thirties with Graves' hyperthyroidism that later progressed to Graves' ophthalmopathy.

This clonotype has a count of ten or more. This chain joins TRBV20-1 and TRBJ2-5, with TRBD2 matching 10 bases. The CDR3 spans 15 residues. V trimming: 1 base; J trimming: 7 bases; junction bases outside the gene matches: 9. The germline CDR1 and CDR2 sequences are DFQATT and SNEGSKA (reference sequence). CDR3: CSARVKREGQGTQYF. Here the CDR3 DNA reads TGCAGTGCTAGAGTCAAGCGGGAGGGCCAGGGGACCCAGTACTTC.

This clonotype appeared many times. V gene TRBV6-1 combines with J gene TRBJ1-1, with D hard to call. Trimming shortened V by 6 bases and J by 0 bases, and 14 bases separated the two germline ends. Germline V gene data show CDR1 as MNHNS and CDR2 as SASEGT. This CDR3 region has 15 residues. This CDR3 is CASRVGVEVNTEAFF. In nucleotides, the CDR3 is TGTGCCAGCAGAGTTGGGGTCGAGGTGAACACTGAAGCTTTCTTT.

This clonotype was counted ten times or more. V and J are TRBV2 and TRBJ2-7, with D unclear. This CDR3 has 12 residues. Germline values: CDR1 SNHLY, CDR2 FYNNEI. V shed 8 bases and J shed 3 bases, with 11 bases lying between them. The CDR3 spells CASRFLDYEQYF. The CDR3 region has the DNA TGTGCCAGCCGATTCCTGGACTACGAGCAGTACTTC. Together with reference TRBV2 and TRBJ2-7, the CDR3 gives the full variable domain: EPEVTQTPSHQVTQMGQEVILRCVPISNHLYFYWYRQILGQKVEFLVSFYNNEISEKSEIFDDQFSVERPDGSNFTLKIRSTKLEDSAMYFCASRFLDYEQYFGPGTRLTVT.

In this sample, this clonotype turned up many times. This chain links TRBV28 with TRBJ1-1; D might be TRBD1 (5 bases). Trimming took off 6 bases at V and 1 base at J, with 9 bases between the two ends. This CDR3 has 13 amino acids. Germline loops: CDR1 MDHEN, CDR2 SYDVKM. This CDR3 reads CASSHGQNTEAFF. Written as DNA, the CDR3 is TGTGCCAGCAGCCACGGACAGAACACTGAAGCTTTCTTT.

This clonotype was found many times. This chain connects TRBV12-3 or TRBV12-4 to TRBJ2-1; 8 nucleotides match TRBD2. The CDR3 is 14 amino acids. The trim removed 8 bases at V and 4 bases at J, leaving 7 bases unmatched. Written as DNA, the CDR3 is TGTGCCAGCGAAGCGGGGGACAAATACAATGAGCAGTTCTTC. Amino acid sequence: CASEAGDKYNEQFF.

At least ten counts were recorded for this clonotype. The J gene is TRBJ2-7, the V gene TRBV20-1, with D perhaps matching TRBD1 or TRBD2 (5 bases each). Germline loops: CDR1 DFQATT, CDR2 SNEGSKA (reference sequence). The V end was cut by 5 bases, the J end by 2 bases, with 19 bases between. This CDR3 comprises 15 residues. CDR3 nucleotides: TGCAGTGCTGTATCTCCAGGGACGGCGACCTACGAGCAGTACTTC. It yields the protein CSAVSPGTATYEQYF.

Ten or more counts support this clonotype. V gene TRBV30 combines with J gene TRBJ2-1, with 8 bases matching TRBD2. Germline lookup yields CDR1 GTSNPN and CDR2 SVGIG (reference sequence). The CDR3 totals 13 residues. The V and J ends lost 6 bases and 2 bases, in that order; junction bases with no gene match: 3. CDR3 in amino acids: CACRAGAYNEQFF. DNA of the CDR3: TGTGCCTGCCGAGCGGGAGCCTACAATGAGCAGTTCTTC.

This clonotype has at least ten counts. This sequence joins TRBV6-1 and TRBJ2-2; D unclear. Trimming took 5 bases from V and 7 from J, leaving 14 bases between them. CDR3 length equals 14 residues. Germline V lookup: CDR1 MNHNS, CDR2 SASEGT. In DNA form, the CDR3 reads TGTGCCAGCAGTCCGGCCGGCCGTTTCGGGGAGCTGTTTTTT. Residues: CASSPAGRFGELFF.

This clonotype was found many times. This chain links TRBV2 with TRBJ2-7; D gene ambiguous. The ends were cut back, 6 bases at V and 5 bases at J, with 11 bases in the middle. Germline assignment: CDR1 SNHLY and CDR2 FYNNEI. The CDR3 is 12 amino acids. CDR3 coding DNA: TGTGCCAGCAGGACACTAAGTGACGAGCAGTACTTC. Translated, it gives CASRTLSDEQYF.

This clonotype occurred many times. The chain uses TRBV12-3 or TRBV12-4 and TRBJ1-6; D unclear. The CDR3 has 14 amino acids. Trimming removed 2 bases at V and 4 bases at J, with 6 bases between. CDR3: CASSLYGYNSPLHF. CDR3 in DNA: TGTGCCAGCAGTTTATATGGGTATAATTCACCCCTCCACTTT.

This clonotype showed up many times. The V call is TRBV28, the J call TRBJ2-7; 10 nucleotides align to TRBD2. Per germline, CDR1 MDHEN and CDR2 SYDVKM. This CDR3 region has 13 residues. J was trimmed by 4 bases and V by 9 bases; bases with no gene match: 6. CDR3 coding DNA: TGTGCCAGTGGACTAGCGGCTACTTACGAGCAGTACTTC. It translates to CASGLAATYEQYF.

This clonotype was observed many times. The chain combines TRBV12-3 or TRBV12-4 with TRBJ2-1; D not certain. CDR3 length equals 14 residues. V was clipped by 6 bases and J by 0 bases, with 9 bases between them. The CDR3 sequence: CASSPQHSYNEQFF. In nucleotides, the CDR3 is TGTGCCAGCAGCCCTCAGCACTCCTACAATGAGCAGTTCTTC.

In this sample, this clonotype turned up many times. The DNA for the CDR3 is TGTGCCAGCAGCTTAGCAGGCCCGTACAATGAGCAGTTCTTC. Translating gives CASSLAGPYNEQFF. V is TRBV7-6 and J is TRBJ2-1; no definite D call. Deletions cut 0 bases from V and 4 bases from J, with 7 bases between. This CDR3 has 14 residues. From germline, CDR1 is SGHVS and CDR2 FNYEAQ.

Many counts were recorded for this clonotype. The chain links TRBV6-1 to TRBJ2-2, with D hard to call. Trimming left V 10 bases short and J 1 base short, with 13 bases between. The CDR3 is 14 residues long. From germline, CDR1 is MNHNS and CDR2 SASEGT. The CDR3 sequence: CATASGRNTGELFF. CDR3 DNA: TGTGCCACCGCGTCGGGTCGGAACACCGGGGAGCTGTTTTTT.

The rearrangement joins TRBV4-1 to TRBJ2-2; TRBD2 aligns across 7 bases. This CDR3 is built from 15 residues. Per the germline V gene, CDR1 is MGHRA and CDR2 is YSYEKL. With V trimmed by 4 bases and J by 8 bases, 10 bases remained unmatched. The CDR3 nucleotides are TGCGCCAGCAGCCGCCGGGACTACCCCAAGGGGGAGCTGTTTTTT. It encodes CASSRRDYPKGELFF.

This clonotype was found many times. This chain connects TRBV20-1 to TRBJ1-5, with D possibly TRBD1 on 5 matching bases. V gave up 6 bases and J gave up 4 bases, with 13 bases separating them. This CDR3 comprises 13 residues. The germline gives CDR1 DFQATT, CDR2 SNEGSKA (reference sequence). CDR3 region: CSATSGANQPQHF. CDR3 sequence (DNA): TGCAGTGCCACCTCTGGGGCAAATCAGCCCCAGCATTTT.

This clonotype was found many times. The chain employs TRBV7-2 and TRBJ2-3; possible D gene TRBD2, 6 bases. CDR3 length: 19 amino acids. V was pared by 5 bases and J by 0 bases, with 24 bases between. Germline V lookup: CDR1 SGHTA, CDR2 FQGNSA. The CDR3 nucleotides are TGTGCCAGCAGCCCAAACCCCAGAACTAGCAGGAGGAGCACAGATACGCAGTATTTT. This sequence encodes CASSPNPRTSRRSTDTQYF.

The CDR3 DNA reads as TGTGCCAGCAGTTCGGAGGGCCGGTCCTACGAGCAGTACTTC. This sequence encodes CASSSEGRSYEQYF. The V and J genes are TRBV5-4 and TRBJ2-7, with D perhaps matching TRBD2 (6 bases). This CDR3 region has 14 residues. Trimming stripped 5 bases from V and 1 base from J, with 13 bases between. Germline CDR1 and CDR2: SGHNT and YYREEE (reference sequence).

This clonotype was recorded many times. The CDR3 DNA reads as TGTGCCAGCAGTTACGGGGACGATGGAGATGAGCAGTTCTTC. Translated, it gives CASSYGDDGDEQFF. The V call is TRBV6-2 or TRBV6-3, the J call TRBJ2-1; tentatively, D is TRBD1 or TRBD2 (5 bases each). Per germline, CDR1 MNHEY and CDR2 SVGEGT. The V end lost 2 bases, the J end lost 8 bases, and 13 bases lay between the germline ends. This CDR3 region has 14 residues.

Many counts were recorded for this clonotype. This chain joins TRBV7-2 and TRBJ1-6; tentative D call: TRBD1 (5 bases). This CDR3 contains 14 residues. V lost 4 bases, J lost 9 bases, and 13 bases lay in between. Germline V gives CDR1 SGHTA, CDR2 FQGNSA. The CDR3 loop reads CASSSGGGVSPLHF. Written as DNA, the CDR3 is TGTGCCAGCAGCTCCGGCGGGGGGGTTTCACCCCTCCACTTT.

Ten or more counts support this clonotype. The chain uses TRBV2 and TRBJ1-3, with unresolved D. Trimming removed 1 base from V and 0 bases from J, with 7 bases in between. The CDR3 totals 15 residues. Germline V CDR1 and CDR2: SNHLY, FYNNEI. This chain's CDR3 is CASSEDNFSGNTIYF. The CDR3 DNA reads TGTGCCAGCAGTGAAGATAACTTCTCTGGAAACACCATATATTTT.